Below, 18 T cell receptor beta chains from the same sample are listed, as sequenced in a study of spatial heterogeneity in lung cancer. Described time point: blood at routine non-recurrence follow-up after resection. TCRdb re-analysed the 5' RACE reads in MiXCR, keeping a single row per CDR3 protein. The sample lists about 70,000 distinct CDR3 sequences; roughly 8.9% were seen once. This specimen was PBMCs, taken at follow-up. The receptors were sampled from a female donor with early-stage non-small cell lung cancer.

Turning to this clonotype: A much larger clone lies a single base off, so this may be a read error. The gene calls are TRBV3-1 and TRBJ1-4; possibly TRBD1 for D (5 bases). Trimming removed 5 bases at V and 6 bases at J, with 13 bases between. The CDR3 loop spans 14 amino acids. Germline V gene sequence: CDR1 LGHDT, CDR2 YNNKEL (reference sequence). Here the CDR3 reads CASSTWGMDEKLFF. DNA for the CDR3: TGTGCCAGCAGCACCTGGGGCATGGATGAAAAACTGTTTTTT.

This clonotype was recorded many times. The CDR3 DNA reads TGCAGCGTCAGTTCCGGACAGGGAACTGAAGCTTTCTTT. Translating it yields CSVSSGQGTEAFF. The chain combines TRBV29-1 with TRBJ1-1; 8 bases match TRBD1. There are 13 residues in the CDR3. The junction had 8 bases not matched to a gene; V was cut back by 6 bases and J by 5 bases. In germline, CDR1 is SQVTM, CDR2 ANQGSEA.

This clonotype was found many times. The chain has TRBV27 and TRBJ2-5; D is ambiguous. The CDR3 spans 13 residues. The germline V gene encodes CDR1 MNHEY and CDR2 SMNVEV (reference sequence). The ends were cut back, 5 bases at V and 1 base at J, with 8 bases in the middle. CDR3 in DNA: TGTGCCAGCAGTCGACGGCCCCAAGAGACCCAGTACTTC. Translation gives CASSRRPQETQYF.

This clonotype was counted ten times or more. The chain has TRBV15 and TRBJ2-1; 8 bases fit TRBD2. Looked up from germline, CDR1 is LNHNV and CDR2 is YYDKDF (reference sequence). The CDR3 totals 14 residues. Losses at the gene ends were 0 bases for V and 6 bases for J; bases not matched to a gene: 1. Here the CDR3 DNA reads TGTGCCACCAGCAGAGAAAGCGGGAGCAATGAGCAGTTCTTC. Translating gives CATSRESGSNEQFF.

J is TRBJ2-7 and V is TRBV7-8; D unclear. Germline V gene sequence: CDR1 SGHVS, CDR2 FQNEAQ. Trimming left V 4 bases short and J 1 base short, with 11 bases between. The CDR3 consists of 14 residues. The CDR3 protein is CASSSLRGSYEQYF. DNA for the CDR3: TGTGCCAGCAGCTCCCTCCGAGGTTCCTACGAGCAGTACTTC.

This clonotype was detected a few times. The chain is built from TRBV7-9 and TRBJ2-1; D is unresolved. Trimming took 6 bases from V and 7 from J, leaving 7 bases between them. The CDR3 runs 11 residues. The germline V gene encodes CDR1 SEHNR and CDR2 FQNEAQ (reference sequence). In DNA, the CDR3 is TGTGCCAGCAGTCCCAAGAATGAGCAGTTCTTC. Translating it yields CASSPKNEQFF.

The rearrangement links TRBV5-1 to TRBJ2-5; D is ambiguous. CDR1 and CDR2 (germline): SGHRS, YFSETQ. The CDR3 is 12 amino acids. V was shortened by 4 bases and J by 2 bases, with 6 bases between the two germline ends. The CDR3 is CASSRNQETQYF. The CDR3 DNA reads as TGCGCCAGCAGCCGTAATCAAGAGACCCAGTACTTC.

This clonotype was detected many times. V gene TRBV7-6 combines with J gene TRBJ1-2; D remains ambiguous. The CDR3 has 14 residues. The V end lost 2 bases, the J end lost 0 bases, and 7 bases lay between the germline ends. Per the germline V gene, CDR1 is SGHVS and CDR2 is FNYEAQ. The CDR3 bases are TGTGCCAGCAGCTTAACGGATTCTAACTATGGCTACACCTTC. This codes for CASSLTDSNYGYTF.

Details on this clonotype: A read error is possible here, since a much larger clone lies one base away. The rearrangement links TRBV13 to TRBJ1-3; D is undetermined. CDR1 and CDR2 (germline): PRHDT, FYEKMQ (reference sequence). The CDR3 has 16 residues. V lost 7 bases and J 0 bases, leaving 16 bases between the germline ends. CDR3 sequence: CASTRQDYLSGNTIYF. CDR3 DNA sequence: TGTGCCAGCACACGACAAGACTACCTCTCTGGAAACACCATATATTTT.

This clonotype was picked up many times. The chain joins TRBV7-8 to TRBJ2-2, with D possibly matching TRBD2 (5 bases). The CDR3 runs 16 residues. Trimming stripped 9 bases from V and 0 bases from J, with 17 bases between. CDR1 is SGHVS, CDR2 FQNEAQ, per germline. The CDR3 loop is CASPKIGGSNTGELFF. In DNA, the CDR3 is TGTGCCAGTCCGAAGATAGGCGGGTCGAACACCGGGGAGCTGTTTTTT.

V gene TRBV20-1 combines with J gene TRBJ2-3; 7 bases fit TRBD2. The CDR3 sequence is 13 residues long. Germline values: CDR1 DFQATT, CDR2 SNEGSKA (reference sequence). The junction had 8 bases not matched to a gene; V was cut back by 6 bases and J by 5 bases. CDR3 in amino acids: CSAGRDYKDTQYF. The CDR3 DNA follows: TGCAGTGCCGGACGGGACTACAAAGATACGCAGTATTTT.

In this sample, this clonotype turned up many times. V gene TRBV28 combines with J gene TRBJ2-1; D not resolved. V lost 5 bases to trimming and J lost 5 bases, with 10 bases between them. This CDR3 contains 13 residues. Germline V gives CDR1 MDHEN, CDR2 SYDVKM. CDR3 bases: TGTGCCAGCAGTCTAATACAGAACAATGAGCAGTTCTTC. Its protein product is CASSLIQNNEQFF.

This clonotype has just a few counts. This chain connects TRBV4-1 to TRBJ2-2, with D uncertain. The germline gives CDR1 MGHRA, CDR2 YSYEKL. Trimming left V 10 bases short and J 0 bases short, with 18 bases between. The CDR3 has 16 amino acids. The CDR3 DNA is TGCGCCACCCAGTTAGGGCGGACGGCGAACACCGGGGAGCTGTTTTTT. This encodes CATQLGRTANTGELFF.

This clonotype was seen repeatedly, ten times or more. The chain recombines TRBV2 with TRBJ2-7; TRBD2 matches at 11 bases. The length of the CDR3 is 15 residues. Germline assignment: CDR1 SNHLY and CDR2 FYNNEI. J gave up 3 bases and V 5 bases, and 6 bases lay outside the gene matches. This CDR3 is CASSYGTSGFYEQYF. The DNA of the CDR3 is TGTGCCAGCAGTTACGGGACTAGCGGATTCTACGAGCAGTACTTC.

This clonotype was seen many times. V and J are TRBV18 and TRBJ2-7, with 9 bases that match TRBD1. CDR1 and CDR2 (germline): KGHSH, LQKENI. This CDR3 has 15 amino acids. V shed 2 bases and J 1 base; nucleotides not matched to a gene: 3. CDR3 region: CASSPGTGYSYEQYF. CDR3 nucleotide sequence: TGTGCCAGCTCACCAGGGACAGGGTATTCCTACGAGCAGTACTTC.

This clonotype was seen ten or more times. The V call is TRBV5-1, the J call TRBJ2-5; no clear D gene. CDR1 and CDR2 (germline): SGHRS, YFSETQ. The CDR3 runs 15 residues. With 0 bases removed from V and 1 base from J, the gap between germline ends came to 10 bases. The CDR3 here is CASSLGPGRQETQYF. Written as DNA, the CDR3 is TGCGCCAGCAGCTTGGGTCCAGGTCGCCAAGAGACCCAGTACTTC.

This clonotype was found many times. V and J are TRBV20-1 and TRBJ2-2; D ambiguous. The germline V gene has CDR1 DFQATT and CDR2 SNEGSKA (reference sequence). The CDR3 is 14 residues long. V was cut by 6 bases and J by 5 bases, with 16 bases left in between. The CDR3 here is CSAPTPFGTGELFF. DNA for the CDR3: TGCAGTGCCCCTACACCCTTCGGAACCGGGGAGCTGTTTTTT.

V and J are TRBV5-1 and TRBJ1-5, with 9 bases matching TRBD1. Trimming cost V 2 bases and J 5 bases; bases outside gene matches: 5. Germline V gene sequence: CDR1 SGHRS, CDR2 YFSETQ. This CDR3 is 15 amino acids long. The CDR3 loop is CASSLQGASDQPQHF. In DNA, the CDR3 is TGCGCCAGCAGCTTACAGGGGGCGAGCGATCAGCCCCAGCATTTT.